The 25 T cell receptor beta chains reported below all come from one sample, sequenced in a study of human T cells and chemical hapten exposure. Time point here: patch test 2, 6 weeks after DPC sensitization. The treatment: therapeutic diphenylcyclopropenone sensitization with weekly scalp DPC. TCRdb processed the RACE reads anew with MiXCR; each CDR3 protein has one entry. The profile shows around 42,000 distinct CDR3 sequences, 3% to 3.5% of them singletons. Sequencing was performed on whole blood, taken in connection with sensitization to the hapten diphenylcyclopropenone (DPC). The receptors shown here come from a man in his forties with alopecia areata. Some clones in this sample may be carry-over from other donors' samples.

This clonotype appeared a few times. In DNA form, the CDR3 reads TGTGCCAGCGGGACTAGCGGACAAGAGACCCAGTACTTC. Protein: CASGTSGQETQYF. This chain connects TRBV2 to TRBJ2-5; the match to TRBD2 covers 11 bases. The trim removed 8 bases at V and 2 bases at J, leaving 1 base unmatched. The length of the CDR3 is 13 residues. CDR1 and CDR2 (germline): SNHLY, FYNNEI.

This clonotype was recorded at least ten times. The chain is built from TRBV12-3 or TRBV12-4 and TRBJ2-1; TRBD2 matches 13 bases. CDR3 length: 18 amino acids. Trimming at V came to 5 bases and at J to 7 bases, leaving 14 bases not matched to a gene. CDR3 nucleotide sequence: TGTGCCAGCAGTCTACTAGCGGGAGGGCCCTTTCTGGGGAATGAGCAGTTCTTC. Its translation: CASSLLAGGPFLGNEQFF.

This clonotype was recorded many times. V and J are TRBV28 and TRBJ1-3, with D unclear. There are 12 residues in the CDR3. CDR1 and CDR2 from the germline V gene are MDHEN and SYDVKM. V dropped 8 bases and J dropped 1 base, with 6 bases sitting between them. The DNA for the CDR3 is TGTGCCAGCTTTACATCTGGAAACACCATATATTTT. Encoded protein: CASFTSGNTIYF.

This clonotype was counted at least ten times. The J gene is TRBJ2-6, the V gene TRBV27; no reliable D call. There are 16 residues in the CDR3. Germline V gene sequence: CDR1 MNHEY, CDR2 SMNVEV (reference sequence). V dropped 5 bases and J dropped 0 bases, with 11 bases sitting between them. This CDR3 is CASSGQHLSGANVLTF. In DNA, the CDR3 is TGTGCCAGCAGTGGTCAACACCTCTCTGGGGCCAACGTCCTGACTTTC.

The table lists this clonotype with many counts. The rearrangement links TRBV20-1 to TRBJ1-5; TRBD1 might be the D (5 bases). Trimming cost V 0 bases and J 7 bases, with 13 bases left between them. The V gene's germline CDR1 is DFQATT and CDR2 SNEGSKA (reference sequence). The CDR3 has 14 amino acids. CDR3 nucleotide sequence: TGCAGTGCTAGAGAAATGGGGGGTGGGCAGCCCCAGCATTTT. Translation gives CSAREMGGGQPQHF.

Many counts were recorded for this clonotype. This chain links TRBV27 with TRBJ2-7, with TRBD2 matching 7 bases. The V gene's germline CDR1 is MNHEY and CDR2 SMNVEV (reference sequence). The CDR3 is made up of 14 amino acids. V shed 5 bases, J shed 2 bases, and the junction held 6 bases outside the gene matches. This CDR3 is CASSISGPTYEQYF. CDR3 nucleotide sequence: TGTGCCAGCAGTATTAGCGGGCCCACCTACGAGCAGTACTTC.

This clonotype was found many times. The rearrangement uses TRBV9 and TRBJ1-2; the match to TRBD1 covers 8 bases. This CDR3 comprises 14 residues. J was trimmed by 4 bases and V by 7 bases; bases with no gene match: 9. CDR1 and CDR2 from the germline V gene are SGDLS and YYNGEE. The CDR3 loop reads CASSGQGVSYGYTF. The CDR3 DNA is TGTGCCAGCTCCGGACAGGGAGTATCCTATGGCTACACCTTC.

This clonotype occurred many times. J is TRBJ1-1 and V is TRBV6-5; D uncertain. CDR1 is MNHEY and CDR2 is SVGAGI in the germline V gene. This CDR3 region has 19 residues. V was trimmed by 2 bases and J by 2 bases, leaving 24 bases between them. CDR3 protein: CASSYRPPLQAQTNTEAFF. DNA for the CDR3: TGTGCCAGCAGTTACCGCCCCCCATTGCAGGCTCAGACTAACACTGAAGCTTTCTTT.

At least ten counts were recorded for this clonotype. The chain has TRBV12-3 or TRBV12-4 and TRBJ2-3; 10 bases line up with TRBD2. The CDR3 covers 15 residues. J was trimmed by 5 bases and V by 3 bases; bases with no gene match: 5. CDR3 sequence: CASSFSSGRVDTQYF. The CDR3 DNA sequence: TGTGCCAGCAGTTTCTCTAGCGGGAGAGTAGATACGCAGTATTTT.

There are many counts of this clonotype. This sequence joins TRBV28 and TRBJ2-5; D is perhaps TRBD2 (6 bases). The V end lost 6 bases, the J end lost 1 base, and 12 bases lay between the germline ends. This CDR3 contains 14 residues. The germline V gene encodes CDR1 MDHEN and CDR2 SYDVKM. The CDR3 loop reads CASSRGGSQETQYF. The CDR3 DNA reads as TGTGCCAGCAGCCGAGGAGGGTCCCAAGAGACCCAGTACTTC.

Details on this clonotype: Sequence at one end of the junction differs from germline and may be a read error. V usage is TRBV28 and J usage is TRBJ2-4; the D gene is possibly TRBD2 (6 bases). The CDR3 extends over 14 amino acids. Germline CDR1 MDHEN, CDR2 SYDVKM. Here the CDR3 DNA reads TGTACCAGCAGGAAACGGGGGAGGTTGAACATTCAGTACTTC. It codes for CTSRKRGRLNIQYF. The entire variable domain, with the rest obtained from reference TRBV28 and TRBJ2-4, is as follows: DVKVTQSSRYLVKRTGEKVFLECVQDMDHENMFWYRQDPGLGLRLIYFSYDVKMKEKGDIPEGYSVSREKKERFSLILESASTNQTSMYLCTSRKRGRLNIQYFGAGTRLSVL.

This clonotype is categorized as large. The chain is built from TRBV28 and TRBJ2-7, with 14 positions matching TRBD2. The CDR3 consists of 16 residues. Germline assignment: CDR1 MDHEN and CDR2 SYDVKM. The junction had 3 bases not matched to a gene; V was cut back by 5 bases and J by 0 bases. This chain's CDR3 is CASSPGTSGSSYEQYF. DNA for the CDR3: TGTGCCAGCAGTCCCGGGACTAGCGGGAGCTCCTACGAGCAGTACTTC.

The CDR3 DNA is TGTGCCATCAGTGGACCTCCCGGGACCCCCAGCTCCTACAATGAGCAGTTCTTC. Translation: CAISGPPGTPSSYNEQFF. V is TRBV10-3 and J is TRBJ2-1; D may be TRBD1 or TRBD2 (5 bases each). The CDR3 totals 18 residues. The V end lost 4 bases, the J end lost 0 bases, and 19 bases lay between the germline ends. The germline CDR1 and CDR2 sequences are ENHRY and SYGVKD.

This clonotype was counted ten times or more. The chain recombines TRBV28 with TRBJ1-2, with no clear D. Germline CDR1 is MDHEN and CDR2 is SYDVKM. V lost 5 bases and J lost 4, with 14 bases in between. The CDR3 sequence is 14 residues long. CDR3 in amino acids: CASSPTPRGYGYTF. The CDR3 coding sequence is TGTGCCAGCAGTCCGACCCCCCGAGGCTATGGCTACACCTTC.

This clonotype was recorded at least ten times. The chain couples TRBV16 to TRBJ1-5, with 7 bases identical to TRBD1. J lost 5 bases, V lost 3 bases, and 7 bases had no gene match. CDR1 is KGHSY and CDR2 is FQNENV in the germline V gene. This CDR3 contains 15 residues. The CDR3 loop is CASSHTGQGDQPQHF. In DNA form, the CDR3 reads TGTGCCAGCAGCCATACCGGGCAGGGGGATCAGCCCCAGCATTTT.

This clonotype showed up many times. V gene TRBV7-2 combines with J gene TRBJ2-7, with D uncertain. The CDR3 is 15 amino acids. V shed 0 bases and J shed 7 bases, with 16 bases lying between them. Germline CDR1 is SGHTA and CDR2 is FQGNSA. The CDR3 is CASSLAARSPQEQYF. CDR3 DNA sequence: TGTGCCAGCAGCTTAGCGGCCAGGAGCCCTCAAGAGCAGTACTTC.

This clonotype was found many times. The chain has TRBV7-3 and TRBJ2-1; no clear D. The germline V gene encodes CDR1 SGHTA and CDR2 FQGTGA. Trimming stripped 5 bases from V and 4 bases from J, with 15 bases between. The CDR3 loop spans 15 amino acids. The CDR3, as DNA: TGTGCCAGCAGCCCCTCCCCCCGGCTATACAATGAGCAGTTCTTC. This codes for CASSPSPRLYNEQFF.

This clonotype was recorded many times. The chain employs TRBV6-5 and TRBJ2-3; TRBD1 matches at 7 bases. This CDR3 region has 15 residues. V was pared by 4 bases and J by 0 bases, with 4 bases of the junction left unmatched. CDR1 and CDR2 from the germline V gene are MNHEY and SVGAGI. The CDR3 reads CASSSGQLSTDTQYF. The CDR3 nucleotides are TGTGCCAGCAGTTCGGGACAGCTCAGCACAGATACGCAGTATTTT.

This clonotype was detected many times. This chain uses TRBV30 with TRBJ2-5; the match to TRBD1 covers 7 bases. Germline V lookup: CDR1 GTSNPN, CDR2 SVGIG (reference sequence). The CDR3 covers 18 residues. V gave up 0 bases and J gave up 3 bases; unmatched junction bases: 16. CDR3 residues: CAWSVTLIPGTAEETQYF. As DNA, the CDR3 is TGTGCCTGGAGTGTCACCCTCATTCCCGGGACAGCTGAAGAGACCCAGTACTTC. The whole variable domain, remainder taken from reference TRBV30 and TRBJ2-5, is SQTIHQWPATLVQPVGSPLSLECTVEGTSNPNLYWYRQAAGRGLQLLFYSVGIGQISSEVPQNLSASRPQDRQFILSSKKLLLSDSGFYLCAWSVTLIPGTAEETQYFGPGTRLLVL.

This clonotype appeared many times. The chain employs TRBV19 and TRBJ2-1, with TRBD2 as a possible D gene (5 bases). Per the germline V gene, CDR1 is LNHDA and CDR2 is SQIVND (reference sequence). Trimming took off 6 bases at V and 5 bases at J, with 14 bases between the two ends. CDR3 size: 14 residues. The CDR3 region has the DNA TGTGCCAGTAGGCACCTACTAGTCCACAATGAGCAGTTCTTC. Amino acids: CASRHLLVHNEQFF.

This clonotype counts as medium-sized. V is TRBV2 and J is TRBJ1-1, with D perhaps TRBD1 (6 bases). The germline CDR1 and CDR2 sequences are SNHLY and FYNNEI. The CDR3 covers 14 residues. Trimming took off 7 bases at V and 4 bases at J, with 16 bases between the two ends. CDR3 sequence (DNA): TGTGCCAGCAACAAAGGGGGGCTGAGCACTGAAGCTTTCTTT. Encoded protein: CASNKGGLSTEAFF.

Many counts were recorded for this clonotype. The chain combines TRBV29-1 with TRBJ2-5; possibly TRBD1 for D (6 bases). This CDR3 is 14 amino acids long. Trimming removed 8 bases from V and 4 bases from J, with 20 bases in between. CDR1 SQVTM and CDR2 ANQGSEA come from the germline V gene. The DNA of the CDR3 is TGCAGCCTCGACACAGGGCCCTTGGGAGAGACCCAGTACTTC. As protein: CSLDTGPLGETQYF.

This clonotype occurred many times. The chain uses TRBV2 and TRBJ2-7; 9 bases agree with TRBD2. Germline-derived CDR1 and CDR2 are SNHLY and FYNNEI. CDR3 length equals 15 residues. Germline trimming cut 4 bases from V and 1 base from J; bases unmatched to any gene: 5. CDR3 sequence: CASSGTSDLSYEQYF. CDR3 DNA sequence: TGTGCCAGCAGTGGGACTAGCGATCTATCCTACGAGCAGTACTTC. The full variable domain, completed using reference TRBV2 and TRBJ2-7, is EPEVTQTPSHQVTQMGQEVILRCVPISNHLYFYWYRQILGQKVEFLVSFYNNEISEKSEIFDDQFSVERPDGSNFTLKIRSTKLEDSAMYFCASSGTSDLSYEQYFGPGTRLTVT.

Details on this clonotype: A much more abundant neighbour one base away suggests this may be a read error. The chain joins TRBV6-1 to TRBJ2-6; D possibly corresponds to TRBD1 (5 bases). The CDR3 length is 18 residues. V dropped 7 bases and J dropped 0 bases, with 19 bases sitting between them. Germline V lookup: CDR1 MNHNS, CDR2 SASEGT. CDR3: CASIDLTVPSSGANVLTF. Written as DNA, the CDR3 is TGTGCCAGCATTGATTTGACAGTGCCGAGCTCTGGGGCCAACGTCCTGACTTTC.

This clonotype was picked up a small number of times. The rearrangement uses TRBV15 and TRBJ2-2, with D possibly being TRBD1 (5 bases). The CDR3 is 16 residues long. From germline, CDR1 is LNHNV and CDR2 YYDKDF (reference sequence). V gave up 1 base and J gave up 4 bases, with 13 bases separating them. For the CDR3, the DNA is TGTGCCACCAGCAGAGCGGTAGGGGTCGGCACCGGGGAGCTGTTTTTT. It encodes CATSRAVGVGTGELFF.